The clone carrying this T cell receptor beta chain has only a few counts. The CDR3 extends over 14 amino acids. The germline V and J ends were trimmed by 1 base and 3 bases, with 10 bases remaining between them. Germline assignment: CDR1 SEHNR and CDR2 FQNEAQ (reference sequence). The sample belongs to a study of T cells after yellow fever vaccination. Each CDR3 protein gets one entry after TCRdb re-called the 5' RACE reads with MiXCR. This sample has a few hundred thousand distinct CDR3 sequences, with 3% to 4.5% found just once. The source is a young man who received the YFV17D yellow fever vaccine. V gene TRBV7-9 combines with J gene TRBJ2-7; D tentatively fits TRBD1 or TRBD2 (5 bases each). The material was PBMCs, obtained 5 days after the yellow fever booster vaccination. The CDR3 loop is CASSLDGDLYEQYF. CDR3 coding DNA: TGTGCCAGCAGCTTAGACGGGGACCTCTACGAGCAGTACTTC.